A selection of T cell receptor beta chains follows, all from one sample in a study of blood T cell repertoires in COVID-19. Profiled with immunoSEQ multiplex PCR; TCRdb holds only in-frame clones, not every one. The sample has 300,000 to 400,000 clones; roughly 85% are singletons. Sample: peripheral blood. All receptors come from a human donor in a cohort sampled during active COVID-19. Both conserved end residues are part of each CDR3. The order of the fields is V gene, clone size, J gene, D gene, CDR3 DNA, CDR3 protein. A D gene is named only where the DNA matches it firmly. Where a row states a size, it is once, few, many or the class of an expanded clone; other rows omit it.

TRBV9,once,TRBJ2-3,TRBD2,TGTGCCAGCAGGAGCGGGGGGGGCACAGATACGCAGTATTTT,CASRSGGGTDTQYF
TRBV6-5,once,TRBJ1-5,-,TGTGCCAGCAGAGCCAGGGTAGGCAATCAGCCCCAGCATTTT,CASRARVGNQPQHF
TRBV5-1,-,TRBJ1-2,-,TGCGCCAGTTTTCCCTCGACTACTAACTATGGCTACACCTTC,CASFPSTTNYGYTF
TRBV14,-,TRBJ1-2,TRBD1,TGTGCCAGCAGTCGACAGGGGTCTAGCTATGGCTACACCTTC,CASSRQGSSYGYTF
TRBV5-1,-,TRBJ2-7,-,TGCGCCAGCAGCCAGGGGCAGTTAGAGCAGTACTTC,CASSQGQLEQYF
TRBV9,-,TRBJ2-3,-,TGTGCCAGCAGCGTAGAGCACACAGATACGCAGTATTTT,CASSVEHTDTQYF
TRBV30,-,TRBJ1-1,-,TGTGCCTGGATAGGGGGCACTGAAGCTTTCTTT,CAWIGGTEAFF
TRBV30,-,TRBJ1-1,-,TGTGCCTGGAGTACCCGACAGTCGATCGCTTTCTTT,CAWSTRQSIAFF
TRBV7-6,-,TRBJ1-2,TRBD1,TGTGCCAGCAGCAAACAAGGACAGGGGCGTGATGGCTACACCTTC,CASSKQGQGRDGYTF
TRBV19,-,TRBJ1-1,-,TGTGCCAGTAGTATCCCGGGGGTCGGCATGAACACTGAAGCTTTCTTT,CASSIPGVGMNTEAFF
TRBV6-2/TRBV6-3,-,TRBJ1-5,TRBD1,TGTGCCAGCAGTTACAGGGGGCGCGGCAGCAATCAGCCCCAGCATTTT,CASSYRGRGSNQPQHF
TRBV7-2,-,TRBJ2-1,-,TGTGCCAGCAGCGCTCGGGGCGGGGGCTTCGTCAATGAGCAGTTCTTC,CASSARGGGFVNEQFF
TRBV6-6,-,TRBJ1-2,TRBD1,TGTGCCAGCAGCCGAACAGGGGGGTATGGCTACACCTTC,CASSRTGGYGYTF
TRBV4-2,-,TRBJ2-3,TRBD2,TGTGCCAGCAGCCAAGATCCAGCGGGGGGCCCAGATACGCAGTATTTT,CASSQDPAGGPDTQYF
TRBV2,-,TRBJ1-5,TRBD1,TGTGCCAGCAGGGGTATAGACAGGGGTGATCAGCCCCAGCATTTT,CASRGIDRGDQPQHF
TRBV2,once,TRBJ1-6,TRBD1,TGTGCCAGCAGGGACAGGGGGATCGAATCACCCCTCCACTTT,CASRDRGIESPLHF
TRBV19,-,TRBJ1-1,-,TGTGCCAGTAGCTCATGGCCTTCCCACAACACTGAAGCTTTCTTT,CASSSWPSHNTEAFF